This passage covers 25 T cell receptor beta chains from one sample sequenced in a study of shared clonotypes between healthy human individuals. The assay was immunoSEQ multiplex PCR, and TCRdb's table has in-frame clones only and misses some. This sample has about 2.2 million clones; 93% occur once, and the top ten carry about 1.5%. Naive CD8 isolation took CD45RO-negative cells positively selected for CCR7 and excluded terminally differentiated effector memory CD45RA+ cells. Sequencing used naive CD8+ T cells from PBMCs. The origin of the receptors is a man aged 18 to 29 in good health. Some clones in this sample may be carry-over from other donors' samples.

The J gene is TRBJ2-7, the V gene TRBV19; possibly TRBD2 for D (6 bases). V was cut by 5 bases and J by 3 bases, with 20 bases left in between. Germline V CDR1 and CDR2: LNHDA, SQIVND (reference sequence). The CDR3 has 16 amino acids. This chain's CDR3 is CASSPKPGLRNYEQYF. CDR3 nucleotides: TGTGCCAGTAGTCCCAAACCGGGACTCAGAAACTACGAGCAGTACTTC. The full variable domain, in which reference TRBV19 and TRBJ2-7 provide the parts outside the CDR3, is DGGITQSPKYLFRKEGQNVTLSCEQNLNHDAMYWYRQDPGQGLRLIYYSQIVNDFQKGDIAEGYSVSREKKESFPLTVTSAQKNPTAFYLCASSPKPGLRNYEQYFGPGTRLTVT.

The gene calls are TRBV19 and TRBJ2-1; maybe TRBD2 (6 bases). Germline V CDR1 and CDR2: LNHDA, SQIVND (reference sequence). This CDR3 is 13 amino acids long. Deletions cut 5 bases from V and 4 bases from J, with 9 bases between. The CDR3 region has the DNA TGTGCCAGTAGTGATGGGACTTACAATGAGCAGTTCTTC. It encodes CASSDGTYNEQFF.

The chain combines TRBV7-3 with TRBJ2-7, with D possibly called TRBD1 or TRBD2 (5 bases each). There are 13 residues in the CDR3. Germline lookup yields CDR1 SGHTA and CDR2 FQGTGA. V dropped 2 bases and J dropped 6 bases, with 11 bases sitting between them. The CDR3: CASSLSVGTEQYF. Here the CDR3 DNA reads TGTGCCAGCAGCTTATCGGTGGGGACCGAGCAGTACTTC. The entire variable domain, with the rest obtained from reference TRBV7-3 and TRBJ2-7, is as follows: GAGVSQTPSNKVTEKGKYVELRCDPISGHTALYWYRQSLGQGPEFLIYFQGTGAADDSGLPNDRFFAVRPEGSVSTLKIQRTERGDSAVYLCASSLSVGTEQYFGPGTRLTVT.

The chain is built from TRBV28 and TRBJ1-1; no clear D gene. Germline CDR1 MDHEN, CDR2 SYDVKM. V gave up 7 bases and J gave up 4 bases, with 13 bases separating them. The CDR3 consists of 13 residues. The CDR3 region is CASTRVWATEAFF. CDR3 DNA: TGTGCCAGCACCCGGGTGTGGGCCACTGAAGCTTTCTTT.

The chain is built from TRBV19 and TRBJ2-1, with TRBD1 matching over 10 bases. After removal of 3 bases from V and 8 bases from J, the junction contained 7 bases not matched to a gene. Germline V CDR1 and CDR2: LNHDA, SQIVND (reference sequence). The CDR3 has 15 residues. The CDR3 nucleotides are TGTGCCAGTAGTATCACCGGGACAGGGGTACATGAGCAGTTCTTC. Its protein product is CASSITGTGVHEQFF.

This clone has a single count. J is TRBJ2-1 and V is TRBV4-1, with D possibly matching TRBD1 (6 bases). Germline assignment: CDR1 MGHRA and CDR2 YSYEKL. The CDR3 runs to 17 residues. V lost 5 bases to trimming and J lost 2 bases, with 19 bases between them. This CDR3 is CASSTRSRGSAYNEQFF. CDR3 DNA sequence: TGCGCCAGCAGCACACGATCTAGGGGGAGCGCCTACAATGAGCAGTTCTTC.

Only one count was recorded for this clone. This chain connects TRBV6-1 to TRBJ2-5, with D possibly called TRBD1 or TRBD2 (6 bases each). This CDR3 has 15 amino acids. Trimming left V 3 bases short and J 2 bases short, with 13 bases between. Germline lookup yields CDR1 MNHNS and CDR2 SASEGT. CDR3 bases: TGTGCCAGCAGTGAGGTCGCGGGGACACAAGAGACCCAGTACTTC. Translating gives CASSEVAGTQETQYF.

The rearrangement links TRBV10-3 to TRBJ2-7; D uncertain. The V gene's germline CDR1 is ENHRY and CDR2 SYGVKD. The CDR3 sequence is 12 residues long. V lost 4 bases, J lost 3 bases, and 7 bases lay in between. The CDR3 region has the DNA TGTGCCATCAGTGGCGAAAGCTACGAGCAGTACTTC. This sequence encodes CAISGESYEQYF.

The chain uses TRBV28 and TRBJ1-6; the D gene is possibly TRBD1 (6 bases). Deletions cut 8 bases from V and 6 bases from J, with 11 bases between. This CDR3 contains 13 residues. CDR1 is MDHEN and CDR2 is SYDVKM in the germline V gene. This CDR3 reads CASHREGNSPLHF. In DNA form, the CDR3 reads TGTGCCAGCCACAGGGAAGGTAATTCACCCCTCCACTTT.

In regard to this clone: Distinct nucleotide sequences in the sample also encode this CDR3. The gene calls are TRBV9 and TRBJ1-1, with D hard to call. The CDR3 is 15 amino acids. Germline CDR1 is SGDLS and CDR2 is YYNGEE. V lost 0 bases to trimming and J lost 1 base, with 10 bases between them. CDR3 DNA: TGTGCCAGCAGCGTAGGGGCGGGAAGGAACACTGAAGCTTTCTTT. Protein sequence: CASSVGAGRNTEAFF. Filled out from reference TRBV9 and TRBJ1-1, the complete variable domain reads DSGVTQTPKHLITATGQRVTLRCSPRSGDLSVYWYQQSLDQGLQFLIQYYNGEERAKGNILERFSAQQFPDLHSELNLSSLELGDSALYFCASSVGAGRNTEAFFGQGTRLTVV.

This chain links TRBV27 with TRBJ1-1, with no clear D. This CDR3 has 13 amino acids. The ends were cut back, 6 bases at V and 2 bases at J, with 10 bases in the middle. In germline, CDR1 is MNHEY, CDR2 SMNVEV (reference sequence). CDR3 residues: CASSSLSNTEAFF. In DNA form, the CDR3 reads TGTGCCAGCAGCTCTCTAAGTAACACTGAAGCTTTCTTT.

The chain recombines TRBV2 with TRBJ2-7; D might be TRBD1 (5 bases). The V gene lost 8 bases and the J gene lost 0 bases, with 11 bases spanning the gap. CDR1 and CDR2 from the germline V gene are SNHLY and FYNNEI. The CDR3 is 13 amino acids. The CDR3 loop is CASGDRHSYEQYF. DNA of the CDR3: TGTGCCAGCGGAGACAGACACTCCTACGAGCAGTACTTC.

The chain recombines TRBV13 with TRBJ1-1, with 8 bases identical to TRBD1. The V and J ends lost 5 bases and 6 bases, in that order; junction bases with no gene match: 11. The CDR3 contains 15 residues. Germline values: CDR1 PRHDT, CDR2 FYEKMQ (reference sequence). CDR3 nucleotide sequence: TGTGCCAGCAGCGCATTCAACAGGGGGAGGTCTGAAGCTTTCTTT. Its translation is CASSAFNRGRSEAFF.

In DNA, the CDR3 is TGTGCCAGCAGCTTAGAACCAGCGGGAAGTTCCGGAGATACGCAGTATTTT. It is translated as CASSLEPAGSSGDTQYF. The J gene is TRBJ2-3, the V gene TRBV7-8; 7 positions agree with TRBD2. Trimming removed 1 base from V and 5 bases from J; junction bases left unmatched: 12. Germline assignment: CDR1 SGHVS and CDR2 FQNEAQ. The CDR3 has 17 residues.

The CDR3 is CASSLPAGGLTEAFF. The CDR3 region has the DNA TGTGCCAGCAGTTTACCGGCAGGGGGGCTCACTGAAGCTTTCTTT. The chain uses TRBV28 and TRBJ1-1, with 7 nucleotides matching TRBD1. This CDR3 region has 15 residues. With V trimmed by 2 bases and J by 4 bases, 7 bases remained unmatched. The germline V gene encodes CDR1 MDHEN and CDR2 SYDVKM.

Only one count was recorded for this clone. The rearrangement uses TRBV14 and TRBJ2-1, with TRBD2 matching 7 bases. The germline V gene encodes CDR1 SGHDN and CDR2 FVKESK. V gave up 4 bases and J gave up 0 bases; unmatched junction bases: 21. There are 21 residues in the CDR3. CDR3 nucleotides: TGTGCCAGCAGCCTCGACCCGCCCGGGGGGTCCTACTATCCCTCCTACAATGAGCAGTTCTTC. This translates into CASSLDPPGGSYYPSYNEQFF.

This chain joins TRBV4-3 and TRBJ2-3, with D maybe TRBD2 (5 bases). The CDR3 covers 18 residues. CDR1 is LGHNA, CDR2 YSLEER, per germline. Trimming removed 0 bases at V and 2 bases at J, with 18 bases between. DNA for the CDR3: TGCGCCAGCAGCCAAGATCTATACGGGCTGACTAACACAGATACGCAGTATTTT. Translated, it gives CASSQDLYGLTNTDTQYF.

CDR3 sequence reads: CASSLVAGGPIGTDTQYF. The CDR3 nucleotides are TGTGCCAGCAGCCTAGTCGCGGGAGGGCCTATCGGCACAGATACGCAGTATTTT. This rearrangement joins TRBV9 to TRBJ2-3; TRBD2 matches at 9 bases. The CDR3 spans 18 residues. CDR1 is SGDLS and CDR2 is YYNGEE in the germline V gene. V lost 4 bases and J lost 1; bases outside the gene matches: 13.

The chain employs TRBV2 and TRBJ1-2; D ambiguous. CDR3 length: 15 amino acids. Germline V lookup: CDR1 SNHLY, CDR2 FYNNEI. The germline V and J ends were trimmed by 3 bases and 8 bases, with 19 bases remaining between them. The CDR3 here is CASSDSKANPIGYTF. The CDR3 DNA is TGTGCCAGCAGTGATTCGAAGGCGAACCCTATAGGCTACACCTTC.

The chain has TRBV7-9 and TRBJ1-2; 10 bases are shared with TRBD1. The ends lost 4 bases at V and 6 bases at J; junction bases unmatched: 14. Germline CDR1 is SEHNR and CDR2 is FQNEAQ (reference sequence). The CDR3 totals 17 residues. The CDR3: CASSSPPGQGPPHGYTF. CDR3 sequence (DNA): TGTGCCAGCAGCTCTCCACCGGGACAGGGGCCCCCCCATGGCTACACCTTC.

This chain's CDR3 is CASSSGLSQAEQFF. The CDR3 nucleotides read TGTGCCAGCAGCTCCGGACTGTCCCAGGCGGAGCAGTTCTTC. The chain joins TRBV7-9 to TRBJ2-1, with a possible D match to TRBD2 (5 bases). Germline CDR1 and CDR2: SEHNR and FQNEAQ (reference sequence). CDR3 length: 14 residues. Trimming removed 4 bases from V and 10 bases from J, with 17 bases in between. Complete variable domain (other parts from reference TRBV7-9 and TRBJ2-1): DTGVSQNPRHKITKRGQNVTFRCDPISEHNRLYWYRQTLGQGPEFLTYFQNEAQLEKSRLLSDRFSAERPKGSFSTLEIQRTEQGDSAMYLCASSSGLSQAEQFFGPGTRLTVL.

About this clone: Other DNA sequences in the same sample also yield this CDR3. The chain recombines TRBV5-6 with TRBJ1-5; TRBD1 might be the D (6 bases). The CDR3 runs to 15 residues. Germline V gives CDR1 SGHDT, CDR2 YYEEEE. V lost 0 bases and J 3 bases, leaving 10 bases between the germline ends. Here the CDR3 DNA reads TGTGCCAGCAGCTTGGGGAGGGGGAACAATCAGCCCCAGCATTTT. Residues: CASSLGRGNNQPQHF.

The chain couples TRBV13 to TRBJ2-7, with 10 positions matching TRBD1. Trimming took 6 bases from V and 7 from J; bases not matched to a gene: 15. The CDR3 is 16 amino acids. The germline CDR1 and CDR2 sequences are PRHDT and FYEKMQ (reference sequence). The CDR3 protein is CASSSAPTGGSVEQYF. The CDR3 bases are TGTGCCAGCAGTTCCGCGCCGACAGGGGGCTCGGTTGAGCAGTACTTC. The full variable domain, with the rest looked up from reference TRBV13 and TRBJ2-7, is AAGVIQSPRHLIKEKRETATLKCYPIPRHDTVYWYQQGPGQDPQFLISFYEKMQSDKGSIPDRFSAQQFSDYHSELNMSSLELGDSALYFCASSSAPTGGSVEQYFGPGTRLTVT.

V is TRBV28 and J is TRBJ2-7; D is unresolved. This CDR3 comprises 14 residues. The ends were cut back, 5 bases at V and 3 bases at J, with 14 bases in the middle. Germline V CDR1 and CDR2: MDHEN, SYDVKM. The CDR3: CASSTPTWDYEQYF. The CDR3 DNA reads as TGTGCCAGCAGTACGCCAACCTGGGACTACGAGCAGTACTTC.

This chain connects TRBV4-1 to TRBJ2-7, with TRBD2 matching 8 bases. Germline values: CDR1 MGHRA, CDR2 YSYEKL. The CDR3 length is 14 residues. Germline trimming cut 5 bases from V and 6 bases from J; bases unmatched to any gene: 9. CDR3 in DNA: TGCGCCAGCAGCGAGCGGGAGTTTCGGCCCGAGCAGTACTTC. Translation gives CASSEREFRPEQYF.